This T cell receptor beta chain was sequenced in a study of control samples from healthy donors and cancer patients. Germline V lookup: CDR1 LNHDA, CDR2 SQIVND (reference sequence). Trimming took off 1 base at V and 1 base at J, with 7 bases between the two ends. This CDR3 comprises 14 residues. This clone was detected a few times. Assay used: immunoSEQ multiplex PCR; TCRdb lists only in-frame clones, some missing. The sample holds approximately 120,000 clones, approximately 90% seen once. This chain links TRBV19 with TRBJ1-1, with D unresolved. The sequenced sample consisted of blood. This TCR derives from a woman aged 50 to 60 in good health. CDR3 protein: CASSIGRKNTEAFF. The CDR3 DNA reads TGTGCCAGTAGTATAGGGAGGAAGAACACTGAAGCTTTCTTT.